One and the same sample provided the 28 T cell receptor beta chains below, sequenced in a study of blood T cell repertoires in COVID-19. Assay: immunoSEQ multiplex PCR; the TCRdb copy retains only in-frame clones and omits some. The sample shows about 16,000 clones, around 90% of them seen only once. Material: peripheral blood. The receptors shown here come from a woman at least 80 years old with COVID-19, enrolled during active disease.

The rearrangement uses TRBV5-1 and TRBJ2-5; unclear D gene. CDR3 size: 14 residues. Trimming stripped 0 bases from V and 2 bases from J, with 8 bases between. The germline gives CDR1 SGHRS, CDR2 YFSETQ. The CDR3 region is CASSLAASQETQYF. The CDR3 DNA follows: TGCGCCAGCAGCTTGGCCGCCAGTCAAGAGACCCAGTACTTC.

The V gene is TRBV6-1, the J gene TRBJ2-1; TRBD2 aligns across 9 bases. Per the germline V gene, CDR1 is MNHNS and CDR2 is SASEGT. The CDR3 is 16 residues long. Germline trimming cut 4 bases from V and 7 bases from J; bases unmatched to any gene: 11. As DNA, the CDR3 is TGTGCCAGCAGTGTGTCCCTCGCGGGGGGGCAGAATGAGCAGTTCTTC. It encodes CASSVSLAGGQNEQFF.

The gene calls are TRBV6-2 or TRBV6-3 and TRBJ2-7; 7 positions match TRBD2. The CDR3 is 14 residues long. Trimming took 6 bases from V and 3 from J; bases not matched to a gene: 8. Germline assignment: CDR1 MNHEY and CDR2 SVGEGT. The CDR3 bases are TGTGCCAGCAGCAATAGGGACTACAACTACGAGCAGTACTTC. Protein: CASSNRDYNYEQYF.

As DNA, the CDR3 is TGTGCCAGCAGCCTCCTCGAGGTTGCCGGGGAGCTGTTTTTT. This gives the protein CASSLLEVAGELFF. The chain employs TRBV7-8 and TRBJ2-2; D uncertain. With 5 bases removed from V and 6 bases from J, the gap between germline ends came to 13 bases. Germline CDR1 reads SGHVS; CDR2 reads FQNEAQ. CDR3 size: 14 residues.

This chain connects TRBV28 to TRBJ1-2; D may be TRBD1 (5 bases). The CDR3 consists of 15 residues. Germline assignment: CDR1 MDHEN and CDR2 SYDVKM. V lost 4 bases and J lost 3, with 15 bases in between. CDR3 sequence (DNA): TGTGCCAGCAGTTCCTTGGGGGAGGGAGACTATGGCTACACCTTC. It codes for CASSSLGEGDYGYTF.

The chain employs TRBV7-3 and TRBJ2-3, with D perhaps matching TRBD2 (6 bases). The length of the CDR3 is 15 residues. CDR1 is SGHTA and CDR2 is FQGTGA in the germline V gene. Trimming removed 2 bases from V and 2 bases from J, with 11 bases in between. For the CDR3, the DNA is TGTGCCAGCAGCTTATGGGGGAGGTACACAGATACGCAGTATTTT. The encoded protein is CASSLWGRYTDTQYF. The full variable domain, in which reference TRBV7-3 and TRBJ2-3 provide the parts outside the CDR3, is GAGVSQTPSNKVTEKGKYVELRCDPISGHTALYWYRQSLGQGPEFLIYFQGTGAADDSGLPNDRFFAVRPEGSVSTLKIQRTERGDSAVYLCASSLWGRYTDTQYFGPGTRLTVL.

The chain joins TRBV5-4 to TRBJ2-5, with 7 nucleotides matching TRBD2. CDR1 is SGHNT and CDR2 is YYREEE in the germline V gene (reference sequence). There are 16 residues in the CDR3. V shed 0 bases, J shed 2 bases, and the junction held 7 bases outside the gene matches. This chain's CDR3 is CASSLGGSAGQETQYF. CDR3 nucleotide sequence: TGTGCCAGCAGCTTGGGAGGGTCAGCGGGGCAAGAGACCCAGTACTTC. The full variable domain, completed using reference TRBV5-4 and TRBJ2-5, is ETGVTQSPTHLIKTRGQQVTLRCSSQSGHNTVSWYQQALGQGPQFIFQYYREEENGRGNFPPRFSGLQFPNYSSELNVNALELDDSALYLCASSLGGSAGQETQYFGPGTRLLVL.

The chain carries TRBV24-1 and TRBJ2-1, with a tentative D call TRBD1 (5 bases). There are 14 residues in the CDR3. Deletions cut 1 base from V and 7 bases from J, with 10 bases between. In germline, CDR1 is KGHDR, CDR2 SFDVKD. CDR3 sequence: CATSDFGATNEQFF. The CDR3 bases are TGTGCCACCAGTGATTTTGGGGCCACGAATGAGCAGTTCTTC.

This sequence joins TRBV13 and TRBJ2-7; TRBD1 matches 10 bases. Germline-derived CDR1 and CDR2 are PRHDT and FYEKMQ (reference sequence). J lost 3 bases, V lost 4 bases, and 9 bases had no gene match. The CDR3 has 16 amino acids. CDR3 amino acids: CASSSRVGTGDYEQYF. The DNA for the CDR3 is TGTGCCAGCAGCTCAAGGGTCGGGACAGGGGACTACGAGCAGTACTTC.

The genes are TRBV6-5 and TRBJ2-1; TRBD2 aligns across 7 bases. Germline V lookup: CDR1 MNHEY, CDR2 SVGAGI. The V gene end was trimmed by 7 bases and the J gene end by 3 bases; junction bases not matched to a gene: 6. The CDR3 loop spans 14 amino acids. In nucleotides, the CDR3 is TGTGCCAGCAAAACGGGGGGAGACTACAATGAGCAGTTCTTC. Protein product: CASKTGGDYNEQFF.

The chain combines TRBV18 with TRBJ2-5, with TRBD1 matching 9 bases. J lost 5 bases, V lost 3 bases, and 10 bases had no gene match. The CDR3 consists of 16 residues. The V gene's germline CDR1 is KGHSH and CDR2 LQKENI. The CDR3 nucleotides read TGTGCCAGCTCACCGCAAAAAACAGGGGGCGGTGAGACCCAGTACTTC. This encodes CASSPQKTGGGETQYF.

The chain is built from TRBV4-1 and TRBJ2-5; 13 bases fit TRBD2. CDR1 MGHRA and CDR2 YSYEKL come from the germline V gene. J gave up 2 bases and V 4 bases, and 1 base lay outside the gene matches. This CDR3 contains 15 residues. CDR3 in amino acids: CASSPTSGGQETQYF. The CDR3 coding sequence is TGCGCCAGCAGCCCGACTAGCGGGGGGCAAGAGACCCAGTACTTC.

V usage is TRBV9 and J usage is TRBJ2-2; 10 nucleotides match TRBD2. V lost 4 bases, J lost 5 bases, and 11 bases stayed unmatched. This CDR3 is built from 17 residues. CDR1 SGDLS and CDR2 YYNGEE come from the germline V gene. The CDR3 DNA is TGTGCCAGCAGCACCCCACTAGCGGGGAAGGATACCGGGGAGCTGTTTTTT. Translated: CASSTPLAGKDTGELFF.

The chain is built from TRBV19 and TRBJ2-2; 10 positions agree with TRBD2. Germline CDR1 reads LNHDA; CDR2 reads SQIVND (reference sequence). CDR3 length: 19 amino acids. V shed 5 bases, J shed 4 bases, and the junction held 16 bases outside the gene matches. The CDR3 DNA follows: TGTGCCAGTAGTCTAGGCCGAAGGGACCTAGCGGGAGTCACCGGGGAGCTGTTTTTT. This sequence encodes CASSLGRRDLAGVTGELFF.

This sequence joins TRBV6-5 and TRBJ2-7, with 8 positions matching TRBD2. CDR3 size: 14 residues. The trim removed 2 bases at V and 3 bases at J, leaving 3 bases unmatched. Germline V gives CDR1 MNHEY, CDR2 SVGAGI. In DNA form, the CDR3 reads TGTGCCAGCAGTTACCAGGGACTAGGCTACGAGCAGTACTTC. Translation: CASSYQGLGYEQYF.

This sequence joins TRBV10-3 and TRBJ1-4; D not resolved. The V end lost 2 bases, the J end lost 0 bases, and 7 bases lay between the germline ends. Germline CDR1 is ENHRY and CDR2 is SYGVKD. The CDR3 consists of 15 residues. Written as DNA, the CDR3 is TGTGCCATCAGTGAGCGCAGTGCAACTAATGAAAAACTGTTTTTT. Translated, it gives CAISERSATNEKLFF.

The rearrangement links TRBV7-9 to TRBJ1-1; D might be TRBD1 (6 bases). V lost 6 bases, J lost 2 bases, and 10 bases lay in between. There are 13 residues in the CDR3. The germline gives CDR1 SEHNR, CDR2 FQNEAQ (reference sequence). The CDR3 DNA sequence: TGTGCCAGCAGAAACAGGGATAACACTGAAGCTTTCTTT. It is translated as CASRNRDNTEAFF.

The V gene is TRBV5-1, the J gene TRBJ1-4, with 10 bases aligning to TRBD1. The CDR3 sequence is 14 residues long. J was trimmed by 8 bases and V by 5 bases; bases with no gene match: 6. The germline V gene has CDR1 SGHRS and CDR2 YFSETQ. This CDR3 reads CASRLGTGDEKLFF. The CDR3 bases are TGCGCCAGCAGACTCGGGACAGGGGACGAAAAACTGTTTTTT.

This chain connects TRBV6-2 or TRBV6-3 to TRBJ2-5; D is possibly TRBD1 (6 bases). Germline V CDR1 and CDR2: MNHEY, SVGEGT. V shed 6 bases and J shed 2 bases, with 16 bases lying between them. The length of the CDR3 is 15 residues. The CDR3 DNA reads TGTGCCAGCAGCCCCCGCACAGGGCCTCAAGAGACCCAGTACTTC. It translates to CASSPRTGPQETQYF.

The chain employs TRBV7-2 and TRBJ1-4, with a possible D match to TRBD1 (6 bases). The germline gives CDR1 SGHTA, CDR2 FQGNSA. The ends were cut back, 5 bases at V and 8 bases at J, with 15 bases in the middle. The CDR3 has 14 residues. CDR3 nucleotides: TGTGCCAGCAGCGAGAGGGGGGGCCAAGAAAAACTGTTTTTT. Its protein product is CASSERGGQEKLFF.

This chain links TRBV28 with TRBJ1-2; maybe TRBD1 (5 bases). Germline V gives CDR1 MDHEN, CDR2 SYDVKM. CDR3 length: 12 residues. V was pared by 9 bases and J by 1 base, with 9 bases between. The DNA for the CDR3 is TGTGCCAGTTCCAGGGATAACTATGGCTACACCTTC. As protein: CASSRDNYGYTF.

V is TRBV9 and J is TRBJ1-1, with a possible D match to TRBD1 (5 bases). CDR1 is SGDLS, CDR2 YYNGEE, per germline. V lost 4 bases and J lost 8, with 18 bases in between. The CDR3 is made up of 14 amino acids. CDR3 DNA: TGTGCCAGCAGCATCAACGCAGGGAATCGAGAAGCTTTCTTT. Translating gives CASSINAGNREAFF.

V and J are TRBV5-1 and TRBJ2-7; 9 bases are a match to TRBD1. Germline loops: CDR1 SGHRS, CDR2 YFSETQ. V trimming: 5 bases; J trimming: 5 bases; junction bases outside the gene matches: 8. The CDR3 sequence is 14 residues long. The CDR3 DNA reads as TGCGCCAGCAGTCCGACAGGGGGTTGGCACGAGCAGTACTTC. It encodes CASSPTGGWHEQYF.

V and J are TRBV5-1 and TRBJ1-6, with 7 bases that match TRBD1. This CDR3 region has 16 residues. In germline, CDR1 is SGHRS, CDR2 YFSETQ. V was pared by 0 bases and J by 6 bases, with 6 bases of the junction left unmatched. The CDR3 DNA reads as TGCGCCAGCAGCTTGGGGGCAGACAGGGCTAATTCACCCCTCCACTTT. It specifies CASSLGADRANSPLHF.

This chain uses TRBV20-1 with TRBJ2-7; D call uncertain. Trimming took 3 bases from V and 2 from J, leaving 11 bases between them. Per the germline V gene, CDR1 is DFQATT and CDR2 is SNEGSKA (reference sequence). The CDR3 length is 13 residues. CDR3 nucleotide sequence: TGCAGTGCTAGTAAGAATCCTACCTACGAGCAGTACTTC. Amino acids: CSASKNPTYEQYF.

Here the CDR3 DNA reads TGTGCCAGCTCACCTACAGGGGGCACTGAAGCTTTCTTT. It is translated as CASSPTGGTEAFF. The genes are TRBV18 and TRBJ1-1; 8 bases map to TRBD1. Looked up from germline, CDR1 is KGHSH and CDR2 is LQKENI. Germline trimming cut 3 bases from V and 4 bases from J; bases unmatched to any gene: 1. The CDR3 spans 13 residues.

The V and J genes are TRBV7-2 and TRBJ1-2; TRBD1 aligns across 10 bases. V lost 4 bases and J lost 5; bases outside the gene matches: 7. The length of the CDR3 is 15 residues. CDR1 SGHTA and CDR2 FQGNSA come from the germline V gene. CDR3 in amino acids: CASSSQTGGGYGYTF. DNA for the CDR3: TGTGCCAGCAGCTCCCAGACAGGGGGCGGGTATGGCTACACCTTC.

This chain connects TRBV6-5 to TRBJ2-3, with 9 bases that match TRBD2. The V gene end was trimmed by 8 bases and the J gene end by 2 bases; junction bases not matched to a gene: 8. The length of the CDR3 is 15 residues. Germline values: CDR1 MNHEY, CDR2 SVGAGI. The CDR3 DNA reads TGTGCCAGCTACCATGCGGGGGGGACCACAGATACGCAGTATTTT. Protein sequence: CASYHAGGTTDTQYF.